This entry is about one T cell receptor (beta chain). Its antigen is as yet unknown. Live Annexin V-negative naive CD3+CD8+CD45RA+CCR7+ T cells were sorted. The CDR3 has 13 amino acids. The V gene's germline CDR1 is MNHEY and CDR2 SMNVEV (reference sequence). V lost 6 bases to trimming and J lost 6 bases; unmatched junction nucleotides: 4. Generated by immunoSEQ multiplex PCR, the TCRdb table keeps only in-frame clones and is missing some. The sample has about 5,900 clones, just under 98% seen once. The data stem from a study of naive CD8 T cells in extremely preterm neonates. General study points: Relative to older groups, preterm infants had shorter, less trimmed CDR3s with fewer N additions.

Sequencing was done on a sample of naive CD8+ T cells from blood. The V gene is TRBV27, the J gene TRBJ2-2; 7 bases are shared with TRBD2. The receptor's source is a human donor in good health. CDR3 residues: CASSYGLAGELFF. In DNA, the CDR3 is TGTGCCAGCAGCTATGGACTAGCCGGGGAGCTGTTTTTT.